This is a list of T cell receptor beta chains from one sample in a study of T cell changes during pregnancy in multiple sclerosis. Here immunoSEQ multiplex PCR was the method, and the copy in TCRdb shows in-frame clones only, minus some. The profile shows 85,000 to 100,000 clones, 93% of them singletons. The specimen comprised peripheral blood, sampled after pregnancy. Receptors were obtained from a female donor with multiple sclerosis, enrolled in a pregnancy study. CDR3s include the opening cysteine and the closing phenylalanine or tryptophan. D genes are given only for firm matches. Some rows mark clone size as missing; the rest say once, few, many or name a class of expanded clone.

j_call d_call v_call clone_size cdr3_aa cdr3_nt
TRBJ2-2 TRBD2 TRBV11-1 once CASPGLAGYTGELFF TGTGCCAGCCCCGGACTAGCGGGATACACCGGGGAGCTGTTTTTT
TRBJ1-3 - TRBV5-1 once CASSLGSSGNTIYF TGCGCCAGCAGCTTGGGTAGCTCTGGAAACACCATATATTTT
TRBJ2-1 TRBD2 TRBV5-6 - CASSLASGSYNEQFF TGTGCCAGCAGCTTGGCCAGCGGGAGTTACAATGAGCAGTTCTTC
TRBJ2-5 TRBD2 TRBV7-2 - CASSSGGPQETQYF TGTGCCAGCAGCTCGGGAGGGCCGCAAGAGACCCAGTACTTC
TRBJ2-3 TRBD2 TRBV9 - CASSVSGRATTDTQYF TGTGCCAGCAGCGTCAGCGGGAGGGCCACCACAGATACGCAGTATTTT
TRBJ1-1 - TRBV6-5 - CASSPSLQGFAFF TGTGCCAGCAGTCCTTCCCTACAGGGCTTCGCTTTCTTT
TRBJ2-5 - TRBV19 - CASSSRGGLRGTQYF TGTGCCAGTAGTAGCCGCGGCGGACTCCGAGGGACCCAGTACTTC
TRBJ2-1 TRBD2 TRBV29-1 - CSVEDRIKRGGNEQFF TGCAGCGTTGAAGATCGAATAAAACGGGGGGGCAATGAGCAGTTCTTC
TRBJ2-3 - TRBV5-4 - CASSFGGASTDTQYF TGTGCCAGCAGCTTTGGCGGGGCTTCCACAGATACGCAGTATTTT
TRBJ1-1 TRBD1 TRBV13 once CASSLARDREFGAFF TGTGCCAGCAGCTTAGCACGGGACAGGGAGTTTGGAGCTTTCTTT
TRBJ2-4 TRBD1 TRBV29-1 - CSVCRDRDIQYF TGCAGCGTTTGCCGGGACAGGGATATTCAGTACTTC
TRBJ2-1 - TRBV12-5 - CASMSGINEQFF TGTGCTAGTATGTCGGGAATTAATGAGCAGTTCTTC
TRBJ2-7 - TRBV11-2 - CASRSSVEQYF TGTGCCAGCAGATCTAGCGTCGAGCAGTACTTC
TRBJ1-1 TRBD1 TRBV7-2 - CASSPGQANTEAFF TGTGCCAGCAGCCCGGGACAGGCCAACACTGAAGCTTTCTTT
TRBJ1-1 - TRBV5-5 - CASSLDTGYTEAFF TGTGCCAGCAGCTTAGACACGGGGTATACTGAAGCTTTCTTT
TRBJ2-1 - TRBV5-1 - CASSLDPVAVPYNEQFF TGCGCCAGCAGCTTGGACCCTGTAGCGGTCCCCTACAATGAGCAGTTCTTC